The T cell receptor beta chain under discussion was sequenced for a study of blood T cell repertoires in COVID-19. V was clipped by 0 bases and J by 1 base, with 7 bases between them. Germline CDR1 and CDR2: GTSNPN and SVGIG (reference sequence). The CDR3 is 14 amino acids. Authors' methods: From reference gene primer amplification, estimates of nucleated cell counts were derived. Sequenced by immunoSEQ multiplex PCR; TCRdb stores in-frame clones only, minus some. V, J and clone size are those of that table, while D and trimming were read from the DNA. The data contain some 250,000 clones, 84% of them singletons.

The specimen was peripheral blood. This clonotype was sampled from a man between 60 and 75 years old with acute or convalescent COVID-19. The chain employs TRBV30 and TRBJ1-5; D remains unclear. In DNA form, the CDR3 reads TGTGCCTGGAGTGTACAAGCGAGCAATCAGCCCCAGCATTTT. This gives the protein CAWSVQASNQPQHF. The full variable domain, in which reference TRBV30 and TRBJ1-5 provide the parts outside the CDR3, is SQTIHQWPATLVQPVGSPLSLECTVEGTSNPNLYWYRQAAGRGLQLLFYSVGIGQISSEVPQNLSASRPQDRQFILSSKKLLLSDSGFYLCAWSVQASNQPQHFGDGTRLSIL.